Listed here are 27 T cell receptor beta chains from one sample, sequenced in a study of blood T cell repertoires in COVID-19 (dated by TCRdb to the early 2020s). Library generation was performed with the immunoSEQ multiplex PCR assay. TCRdb provides this immuneACCESS table in a form limited to in-frame rearrangements. Some clones are lacking; in checked studies, under half of them reflect an unresolved V gene, and why the rest are absent is not known. The sample table lists around 270,000 clones, roughly 91% of them with a count of one. The ten largest clones capture about 4.6% of the sample. Sequencing input: peripheral blood. Receptors originate from a man between 35 and 55 years old with acute or convalescent COVID-19.

The chain combines TRBV5-1 with TRBJ2-2; D remains unclear. Germline V CDR1 and CDR2: SGHRS, YFSETQ. This CDR3 spans 14 amino acids. Trimming took 0 bases from V and 4 from J, leaving 7 bases between them. Here the CDR3 DNA reads TGCGCCAGCAGCTTGGGACACTTCACCGGGGAGCTGTTTTTT. Translating gives CASSLGHFTGELFF.

The V and J genes are TRBV10-2 and TRBJ1-5; 7 bases fit TRBD1. CDR1 and CDR2 (germline): WSHSY, SAAADI. This CDR3 contains 13 residues. The junction had 3 bases not matched to a gene; V was cut back by 8 bases and J by 2 bases. CDR3 in DNA: TGCGCCAGCGGCGGACAGGGCAATCAGCCCCAGCATTTT. This codes for CASGGQGNQPQHF.

This clone was seen a single time. This sequence joins TRBV6-2 or TRBV6-3 and TRBJ2-2; 10 nucleotides line up with TRBD2. Germline V gives CDR1 MNHEY, CDR2 SVGEGT. After removal of 5 bases from V and 5 bases from J, the junction contained 11 bases not matched to a gene. The CDR3 is 17 amino acids. This chain's CDR3 is CASSIPQRGGRTGELFF. For the CDR3, the DNA is TGTGCCAGCAGTATCCCGCAGCGGGGGGGTAGGACCGGGGAGCTGTTTTTT.

Concerning this clone itself: Compared with germline, one end of the junction differs, possibly owing to a read error. The chain carries TRBV4-2 and TRBJ2-1; 8 positions match TRBD2. Germline V gives CDR1 LGHNA, CDR2 YNFKEQ. The CDR3 totals 17 residues. Here the CDR3 reads CASSQDTKGGGNNKQFF. The CDR3 DNA follows: TGTGCCAGCAGCCAAGACACCAAGGGCGGGGGGAACAATAAGCAGTTCTTC.

J is TRBJ1-5 and V is TRBV4-1, with no clear D. Trimming left V 1 base short and J 1 base short, with 14 bases between. CDR3 length: 17 residues. From germline, CDR1 is MGHRA and CDR2 YSYEKL. CDR3 region: CASSQGSGRRSNQPQHF. The CDR3 DNA follows: TGCGCCAGCAGCCAAGGGAGCGGGAGAAGGAGCAATCAGCCCCAGCATTTT.

CDR3 sequence reads: CASSPGGTTLQETQYF. The CDR3 DNA reads TGTGCCAGCAGCCCAGGAGGGACGACTCTCCAAGAGACCCAGTACTTC. The V gene is TRBV5-4, the J gene TRBJ2-5; maybe TRBD2 (6 bases). Germline V gene sequence: CDR1 SGHNT, CDR2 YYREEE (reference sequence). The CDR3 is made up of 16 amino acids. Trimming pared 4 bases from V and 1 base from J, leaving 17 bases between.

In its sample, this clone was seen once. The chain couples TRBV11-3 to TRBJ1-1; 9 nucleotides align to TRBD1. V was pared by 5 bases and J by 0 bases, with 10 bases of the junction left unmatched. The CDR3 consists of 17 residues. Germline V CDR1 and CDR2: SGHNT, YENEEA. CDR3 nucleotides: TGTGCCAGCAGCCCCGGACAGGGGATAGGGGTGAACACTGAAGCTTTCTTT. Translated, it gives CASSPGQGIGVNTEAFF.

The rearrangement joins TRBV24-1 to TRBJ2-2, with D tentatively TRBD1 (5 bases). V lost 6 bases to trimming and J lost 5 bases, with 6 bases between them. This CDR3 has 12 amino acids. Germline values: CDR1 KGHDR, CDR2 SFDVKD. Written as DNA, the CDR3 is TGTGCCACCAGTCAGGGTACCGGGGAGCTGTTTTTT. Residues: CATSQGTGELFF.

The chain links TRBV5-1 to TRBJ1-2; 9 bases align to TRBD1. The V and J ends lost 4 bases and 8 bases, in that order; junction bases with no gene match: 9. Per germline, CDR1 SGHRS and CDR2 YFSETQ. The CDR3 contains 14 residues. CDR3 residues: CASSPPDRGYGYTF. CDR3 DNA: TGCGCCAGCAGCCCGCCGGACAGGGGATACGGCTACACCTTC.

The chain joins TRBV29-1 to TRBJ1-4, with a possible D match to TRBD1 (6 bases). The V end was cut by 7 bases, the J end by 4 bases, with 10 bases between. The CDR3 runs to 12 residues. Per germline, CDR1 SQVTM and CDR2 ANQGSEA. CDR3 residues: CSAKQGNEKLFF. CDR3 bases: TGCAGCGCCAAACAGGGTAATGAAAAACTGTTTTTT.

The chain has TRBV3-1 (or the pseudogene TRBV3-2) and TRBJ2-2, with D hard to call. Trimming shortened V by 0 bases and J by 6 bases, and 14 bases separated the two germline ends. Germline values: CDR1 LGHDT, CDR2 YNNKEL (reference sequence). There are 16 residues in the CDR3. CDR3 residues: CASSQDRNSRPGELFF. The CDR3, as DNA: TGTGCCAGCAGCCAAGATCGGAATAGCCGCCCCGGGGAGCTGTTTTTT.

The gene calls are TRBV9 and TRBJ2-7, with 9 bases that match TRBD1. CDR1 SGDLS and CDR2 YYNGEE come from the germline V gene. The CDR3 contains 15 residues. V lost 2 bases and J lost 2; bases outside the gene matches: 5. The CDR3 loop is CASSVTGTGTYEQYF. In nucleotides, the CDR3 is TGTGCCAGCAGCGTGACCGGGACAGGGACCTACGAGCAGTACTTC.

This chain links TRBV5-1 with TRBJ2-5, with D possibly matching TRBD1 (5 bases). V was shortened by 0 bases and J by 2 bases, with 8 bases between the two germline ends. The CDR3 runs 14 residues. Per the germline V gene, CDR1 is SGHRS and CDR2 is YFSETQ. The CDR3 nucleotides read TGCGCCAGCAGCTTGGGACAGATTCAAGAGACCCAGTACTTC. This translates into CASSLGQIQETQYF.

This clone was detected once. The chain has TRBV7-3 and TRBJ2-2; a possible D gene is TRBD2 (5 bases). Germline V gene lookup returns CDR1 SGHTA and CDR2 FQGTGA. The CDR3 contains 12 residues. The V end lost 8 bases, the J end lost 1 base, and 5 bases lay between the germline ends. CDR3 protein: CASGRNTGELFF. CDR3 in DNA: TGTGCCAGCGGGAGGAACACCGGGGAGCTGTTTTTT.

V gene TRBV30 combines with J gene TRBJ1-3, with D hard to call. Trimming cost V 4 bases and J 0 bases, with 28 bases left between them. Germline CDR1 and CDR2: GTSNPN and SVGIG (reference sequence). The CDR3 has 20 amino acids. For the CDR3, the DNA is TGTGCCTGGATGGTAAACAGAGGCGGGCCAACGTTACTCTCTGGAAACACCATATATTTT. Translating it yields CAWMVNRGGPTLLSGNTIYF.

This clone was seen only once. The chain has TRBV14 and TRBJ1-1; D remains unclear. The CDR3 covers 13 residues. Germline CDR1 reads SGHDN; CDR2 reads FVKESK. V lost 2 bases to trimming and J lost 3 bases, with 7 bases between them. This CDR3 is CASSQQRDTEAFF. Written as DNA, the CDR3 is TGTGCCAGCAGCCAACAGAGGGACACTGAAGCTTTCTTT.

This clone was observed a few times. V is TRBV29-1 and J is TRBJ1-1; the D gene is possibly TRBD1 (6 bases). V gave up 6 bases and J gave up 4 bases, with 15 bases separating them. The length of the CDR3 is 13 residues. Germline CDR1 is SQVTM and CDR2 is ANQGSEA. The CDR3 bases are TGCAGCGTCCGGGAGGGGGGAAGCACTGAAGCTTTCTTT. It encodes CSVREGGSTEAFF.

This chain joins TRBV29-1 and TRBJ1-6, with D possibly matching TRBD1 (6 bases). The germline V and J ends were trimmed by 5 bases and 3 bases, with 11 bases remaining between them. Germline V gene lookup returns CDR1 SQVTM and CDR2 ANQGSEA. The length of the CDR3 is 14 residues. The CDR3 nucleotides read TGCAGCGTTCGGGGGGCGAACTATAATTCACCCCTCCACTTT. Translation: CSVRGANYNSPLHF.

This sequence joins TRBV12-3 or TRBV12-4 and TRBJ1-1; D is perhaps TRBD1 (6 bases). The CDR3 has 13 amino acids. The germline V and J ends were trimmed by 3 bases and 8 bases, with 13 bases remaining between them. The CDR3, as DNA: TGTGCCAGCAGTTTGGGGTTCGACAGGGAAGCTTTCTTT. Amino acids: CASSLGFDREAFF.

The rearrangement uses TRBV5-1 and TRBJ2-2; the D gene is possibly TRBD2 (6 bases). The V gene lost 5 bases and the J gene lost 0 bases, with 11 bases spanning the gap. The CDR3 spans 15 residues. Germline V lookup: CDR1 SGHRS, CDR2 YFSETQ. CDR3 amino acids: CASRSGGTNTGELFF. The CDR3 bases are TGCGCCAGCAGGTCTGGGGGGACGAACACCGGGGAGCTGTTTTTT.

The CDR3 coding sequence is TGTGCCAGCAGGGCCCGGGACAGCTATGGCTACACCTTC. This gives the protein CASRARDSYGYTF. The chain combines TRBV7-9 with TRBJ1-2, with 7 bases that match TRBD1. The CDR3 is 13 amino acids. Trimming at V came to 6 bases and at J to 4 bases, leaving 5 bases not matched to a gene. CDR1 and CDR2 (germline): SEHNR, FQNEAQ (reference sequence).

CDR3 residues: CASRSITRNTEAFF. Here the CDR3 DNA reads TGTGCCAGCAGGTCCATTACAAGGAACACTGAAGCTTTCTTT. This chain links TRBV28 with TRBJ1-1; no reliable D call. Trimming stripped 6 bases from V and 1 base from J, with 12 bases between. Germline V gene sequence: CDR1 MDHEN, CDR2 SYDVKM. The CDR3 sequence is 14 residues long. Together with reference TRBV28 and TRBJ1-1, the CDR3 gives the full variable domain: DVKVTQSSRYLVKRTGEKVFLECVQDMDHENMFWYRQDPGLGLRLIYFSYDVKMKEKGDIPEGYSVSREKKERFSLILESASTNQTSMYLCASRSITRNTEAFFGQGTRLTVV.

The chain is built from TRBV14 and TRBJ2-7; 10 bases align to TRBD1. The CDR3 consists of 15 residues. CDR1 is SGHDN, CDR2 FVKESK, per germline. Germline trimming cut 4 bases from V and 3 bases from J; bases unmatched to any gene: 6. Here the CDR3 reads CASSPRTGGFYEQYF. The CDR3 region has the DNA TGTGCCAGCAGCCCGAGGACAGGGGGTTTCTACGAGCAGTACTTC.

A few counts support this clone. The chain uses TRBV12-3 or TRBV12-4 and TRBJ2-1; 10 bases are shared with TRBD1. CDR3 length equals 13 residues. V gave up 5 bases and J gave up 6 bases; unmatched junction bases: 1. The chain's CDR3 is CASSRTGGNEQFF. The CDR3 region has the DNA TGTGCCAGCAGTCGGACAGGGGGCAATGAGCAGTTCTTC.

The chain is built from TRBV2 and TRBJ1-1; 8 nucleotides agree with TRBD1. Germline CDR1 reads SNHLY; CDR2 reads FYNNEI. The CDR3 spans 14 residues. V lost 7 bases to trimming and J lost 13 bases; unmatched junction nucleotides: 17. For the CDR3, the DNA is TGTGCCAGCAAGCTAATCGGACAGGGAAAAAGTGATTTCTTT. Its translation: CASKLIGQGKSDFF. The full variable domain, completed using reference TRBV2 and TRBJ1-1, is EPEVTQTPSHQVTQMGQEVILRCVPISNHLYFYWYRQILGQKVEFLVSFYNNEISEKSEIFDDQFSVERPDGSNFTLKIRSTKLEDSAMYFCASKLIGQGKSDFFGQGTRLTVV.

On this clone itself: Other DNA sequences in this sample translate to the same CDR3. This CDR3 is CATSDSGQPQHF. As DNA, the CDR3 is TGTGCCACCAGTGATTCGGGACAGCCCCAGCATTTT. The chain is built from TRBV24-1 and TRBJ1-5; D is unclear. Trimming pared 2 bases from V and 7 bases from J, leaving 5 bases between. From germline, CDR1 is KGHDR and CDR2 SFDVKD. The CDR3 length is 12 residues.

This rearrangement joins TRBV6-5 to TRBJ1-2, with D perhaps matching TRBD1 (6 bases). CDR1 and CDR2 from the germline V gene are MNHEY and SVGAGI. V lost 5 bases, J lost 2 bases, and 9 bases lay in between. The CDR3 runs 13 residues. CDR3 amino acids: CASSIQGNYGYTF. CDR3 nucleotide sequence: TGTGCCAGCAGTATCCAGGGGAACTATGGCTACACCTTC.